What follows are 15 T cell receptor beta chains derived from one specimen sequenced in a study of shared clonotypes between healthy human individuals. Assay: immunoSEQ multiplex PCR; the TCRdb copy retains only in-frame clones and omits some. The repertoire holds roughly 2.5 million clones, with approximately 94% as singletons. The sample comprised naive CD4+ T cells sorted from blood. Subset noted: CD45RA+ positively selected. The receptors were gathered from a man between 18 and 29 years old in good health.

The gene calls are TRBV5-4 and TRBJ1-4, with 8 bases matching TRBD1. The CDR3 runs 14 residues. The germline CDR1 and CDR2 sequences are SGHNT and YYREEE (reference sequence). The V gene end was trimmed by 9 bases and the J gene end by 4 bases; junction bases not matched to a gene: 8. The CDR3 spells CATATGALNEKLFF. In nucleotides, the CDR3 is TGTGCCACCGCGACAGGGGCCCTTAATGAAAAACTGTTTTTT.

This clone came up a few times. The same CDR3 is also encoded by other DNA sequences in this sample. The gene calls are TRBV5-1 and TRBJ2-5; D remains unclear. Looked up from germline, CDR1 is SGHRS and CDR2 is YFSETQ. This CDR3 is 13 amino acids long. V was shortened by 0 bases and J by 4 bases, with 7 bases between the two germline ends. The chain's CDR3 is CASSLVLGETQYF. In DNA, the CDR3 is TGCGCCAGCAGCTTGGTTCTCGGAGAGACCCAGTACTTC.

The genes are TRBV7-3 and TRBJ1-6, with D hard to call. This CDR3 spans 18 amino acids. Trimming pared 2 bases from V and 0 bases from J, leaving 14 bases between. Germline V gene sequence: CDR1 SGHTA, CDR2 FQGTGA. CDR3 sequence: CASSLLAGRSSYNSPLHF. The CDR3 coding sequence is TGTGCCAGCAGCTTATTGGCGGGCAGGAGCTCCTATAATTCACCCCTCCACTTT. Variable domain in full (rest from reference TRBV7-3 and TRBJ1-6): GAGVSQTPSNKVTEKGKYVELRCDPISGHTALYWYRQSLGQGPEFLIYFQGTGAADDSGLPNDRFFAVRPEGSVSTLKIQRTERGDSAVYLCASSLLAGRSSYNSPLHFGNGTRLTVT.

The chain links TRBV15 to TRBJ2-7, with 12 nucleotides matching TRBD2. CDR1 is LNHNV and CDR2 is YYDKDF in the germline V gene (reference sequence). Unmatched junction bases numbered 2, after V lost 1 base and J lost 1 base. This CDR3 spans 16 amino acids. DNA of the CDR3: TGTGCCACCAGCAGAGGGGGACTAGCGGGTTCCTACGAGCAGTACTTC. Translation gives CATSRGGLAGSYEQYF. Filled out from reference TRBV15 and TRBJ2-7, the complete variable domain reads DAMVIQNPRYQVTQFGKPVTLSCSQTLNHNVMYWYQQKSSQAPKLLFHYYDKDFNNEADTPDNFQSRRPNTSFCFLDIRSPGLGDTAMYLCATSRGGLAGSYEQYFGPGTRLTVT.

This clone was picked up one time. This sequence joins TRBV19 and TRBJ2-7, with a possible D match to TRBD1 (5 bases). CDR1 and CDR2 (germline): LNHDA, SQIVND (reference sequence). Trimming took off 7 bases at V and 2 bases at J, with 18 bases between the two ends. This CDR3 is built from 15 residues. Here the CDR3 reads CASTNGHTGTYEQYF. The CDR3 DNA reads TGTGCCAGTACCAATGGGCATACAGGTACCTACGAGCAGTACTTC.

J is TRBJ2-7 and V is TRBV7-2, with 10 bases fitting TRBD2. Losses at the gene ends were 5 bases for V and 0 bases for J; bases not matched to a gene: 10. The germline V gene has CDR1 SGHTA and CDR2 FQGNSA. This CDR3 is 17 amino acids long. CDR3 region: CASSGPGLAANSYEQYF. Here the CDR3 DNA reads TGTGCCAGCAGCGGACCCGGACTAGCGGCTAACTCCTACGAGCAGTACTTC.

The chain recombines TRBV7-9 with TRBJ1-2; 7 bases map to TRBD1. The CDR3 extends over 17 amino acids. Per germline, CDR1 SEHNR and CDR2 FQNEAQ (reference sequence). The trim removed 5 bases at V and 3 bases at J, leaving 15 bases unmatched. The CDR3 coding sequence is TGTGCCAGCAGCCGGATGACAGGGACGGGTAAGGACTATGGCTACACCTTC. It encodes CASSRMTGTGKDYGYTF.

V gene TRBV6-1 combines with J gene TRBJ1-6; no clear D gene. The CDR3 consists of 13 residues. Trimming stripped 7 bases from V and 4 bases from J, with 8 bases between. In germline, CDR1 is MNHNS, CDR2 SASEGT. The CDR3 sequence: CASTTTYNSPLHF. CDR3 nucleotides: TGTGCCAGCACCACGACTTATAATTCACCCCTCCACTTT.

The chain carries TRBV6-1 and TRBJ1-2, with no clear D. In germline, CDR1 is MNHNS, CDR2 SASEGT. Trimming left V 0 bases short and J 5 bases short, with 16 bases between. The CDR3 loop spans 16 amino acids. CDR3 loop: CASSEARLHPLYGYTF. The CDR3 DNA reads as TGTGCCAGCAGTGAAGCGCGACTTCACCCCCTATATGGCTACACCTTC.

The count of this clone is one. The chain couples TRBV5-1 to TRBJ2-4; no clear D. V lost 0 bases to trimming and J lost 0 bases, with 13 bases between them. The CDR3 has 17 amino acids. Germline-derived CDR1 and CDR2 are SGHRS and YFSETQ. The CDR3 loop reads CASSLALPALAKNIQYF. CDR3 DNA: TGCGCCAGCAGCTTGGCCCTCCCTGCGCTAGCCAAAAACATTCAGTACTTC.

The chain is built from TRBV5-5 and TRBJ2-5; D tentatively fits TRBD1 or TRBD2 (6 bases each). V gave up 1 base and J gave up 2 bases, with 9 bases separating them. The CDR3 runs 14 residues. From germline, CDR1 is SGHKS and CDR2 YYEKEE (reference sequence). In DNA form, the CDR3 reads TGTGCCAGCAGCTTGAGGGGGGATCAAGAGACCCAGTACTTC. Translation: CASSLRGDQETQYF.

The chain is built from TRBV18 and TRBJ2-1; D may be TRBD2 (6 bases). From germline, CDR1 is KGHSH and CDR2 LQKENI. The V end lost 3 bases, the J end lost 10 bases, and 22 bases lay between the germline ends. The CDR3 loop spans 16 amino acids. In DNA, the CDR3 is TGTGCCAGCTCACCTGTCAAAGATGGCCCGGGGAGGGAGCAGTTCTTC. It encodes CASSPVKDGPGREQFF. The variable domain in full, with the rest retrieved from reference TRBV18 and TRBJ2-1, is NAGVMQNPRHLVRRRGQEARLRCSPMKGHSHVYWYRQLPEEGLKFMVYLQKENIIDESGMPKERFSAEFPKEGPSILRIQQVVRGDSAAYFCASSPVKDGPGREQFFGPGTRLTVL.

The rearrangement joins TRBV30 to TRBJ2-7; 7 bases map to TRBD1. Germline trimming cut 4 bases from V and 0 bases from J; bases unmatched to any gene: 6. The CDR3 length is 14 residues. CDR1 is GTSNPN, CDR2 SVGIG, per germline (reference sequence). The chain's CDR3 is CAWTEQGSSYEQYF. The CDR3, as DNA: TGTGCCTGGACCGAACAGGGGAGCTCCTACGAGCAGTACTTC.

The chain uses TRBV7-9 and TRBJ1-1, with D possibly TRBD1 on 6 matching bases. The CDR3 is 14 residues long. Germline V gene data show CDR1 as SEHNR and CDR2 as FQNEAQ (reference sequence). The V gene lost 5 bases and the J gene lost 1 base, with 11 bases spanning the gap. The CDR3 is CASSVETGNTEAFF. The CDR3 bases are TGTGCCAGCAGCGTAGAGACAGGGAACACTGAAGCTTTCTTT.

V is TRBV27 and J is TRBJ2-7; perhaps TRBD1 as D (5 bases). Trimming removed 1 base from V and 1 base from J, with 8 bases in between. The length of the CDR3 is 14 residues. The germline V gene has CDR1 MNHEY and CDR2 SMNVEV (reference sequence). The CDR3 region has the DNA TGTGCCAGCAGTTTATACCAGGGATCCTACGAGCAGTACTTC. Its protein product is CASSLYQGSYEQYF.